This T cell receptor (beta chain) originates from a study of breast tumors, draining lymph nodes, adjacent tissues. The germline V gene has CDR1 DFQATT and CDR2 SNEGSKA (reference sequence). The CDR3 is 18 amino acids. Study-wide results and caveats: The data were judged consistent with most tumor T cells coming from lymph node and expanding in tumor. Data only fit, rather than demonstrated, lymph node origin of most tumor T cells. Luminal-like breast cancer showed significantly higher tumor–nontumor repertoire similarity than basal-like. Compared with lymph nodes, tumors were less diverse; compared with nontumor tissue, more.

TCRdb reprocessed the multiplex PCR reads with MiXCR, giving one entry per CDR3 protein. The table records hundreds of thousands of distinct CDR3 sequences, about 34% of them present only once. On this clonotype itself: Its antigen is unknown. A read error may produce the germline difference seen at one junction end.

Axillary draining lymph nodes of breast cancer patients supplied the node samples. This receptor was taken from a female donor with breast cancer. Some clones in this sample may be carry-over from other donors' samples. What was sequenced was axillary lymph node tissue. The chain carries TRBV20-1 and TRBJ2-7; TRBD2 matches 12 bases. The CDR3: CGARGGGRTSGNPYEQYF. CDR3 nucleotides: TGCGGTGCTAGGGGGGGGGGCCGGACTAGCGGGAACCCCTACGAACAGTACTTC.